This T cell receptor beta chain was documented in a study of beta chain features in type 1 diabetes. The study reverse transcribed the entire isolated RNA, so it sequenced expressed TCRB transcripts. The repertoire was sequenced with immunoSEQ multiplex PCR; TCRdb's copy has only in-frame clones and lacks some. There are 860,000 or so clones in the sample; roughly 15% occur only once, and 0.02% to 0.03% lies in the top ten. Germline CDR1 LNHDA, CDR2 SQIVND (reference sequence). V lost 6 bases and J lost 3, with 11 bases in between. The CDR3 is 14 amino acids. The chain has TRBV19 and TRBJ1-4, with a weak D call TRBD1 (5 bases). The receptor was derived from a woman under 30 in good health. The sample taken for sequencing was naive CD4+ T cells from blood. This chain's CDR3 is CASSATGPNEKLFF. For the CDR3, the DNA is TGTGCCAGTAGCGCGACGGGACCTAATGAAAAACTGTTTTTT.